Each of the 26 T cell receptor beta chains below was sequenced from the same sample in a study of T cell responses to AZD1222 COVID-19 vaccine. Profiled with immunoSEQ multiplex PCR; TCRdb holds only in-frame clones, not every one. The table lists about 110,000 clones, 90% to 95% of them singletons, with roughly 2% in the top ten. The source material was peripheral blood, sampled on day 0 of AZD1222 vaccination. All receptors come from an adult in good health.

This chain connects TRBV18 to TRBJ1-5; 8 nucleotides align to TRBD1. V shed 6 bases, J shed 2 bases, and the junction held 3 bases outside the gene matches. CDR3 length: 14 amino acids. CDR1 KGHSH and CDR2 LQKENI come from the germline V gene. The CDR3 sequence: CASSQGAGNQPQHF. CDR3 coding DNA: TGTGCCAGCTCGCAGGGGGCAGGCAATCAGCCCCAGCATTTT.

The V call is TRBV6-5, the J call TRBJ1-4, with 7 bases matching TRBD1. Germline CDR1 reads MNHEY; CDR2 reads SVGAGI. CDR3 size: 14 residues. V shed 7 bases and J 6 bases; nucleotides not matched to a gene: 8. The CDR3 coding sequence is TGTGCCAGCAAAGACAGGGCCGCGGATGAAAAACTGTTTTTT. Translation gives CASKDRAADEKLFF.

V usage is TRBV4-3 and J usage is TRBJ1-2; D possibly corresponds to TRBD1 (5 bases). This CDR3 region has 14 residues. Germline V lookup: CDR1 LGHNA, CDR2 YSLEER. V shed 5 bases and J shed 6 bases, with 16 bases lying between them. The CDR3 DNA sequence: TGCGCCAGCAGCTTAAGGGCGCAGGGTGATGGCTACACCTTC. Translated, it gives CASSLRAQGDGYTF.

The chain has TRBV6-2 or TRBV6-3 and TRBJ1-6; 9 bases line up with TRBD1. The CDR3 is 14 residues long. Germline CDR1 MNHEY, CDR2 SVGEGT. J was trimmed by 10 bases and V by 5 bases; bases with no gene match: 6. The CDR3 DNA reads as TGTGCCAGCAGTCGGGGGACAGGGCAGTCACCCCTCCACTTT. This translates into CASSRGTGQSPLHF.

The J gene is TRBJ1-4, the V gene TRBV29-1; 11 bases map to TRBD1. This CDR3 comprises 16 residues. The germline gives CDR1 SQVTM, CDR2 ANQGSEA. The V gene end was trimmed by 5 bases and the J gene end by 2 bases; junction bases not matched to a gene: 7. The CDR3 protein is CSVKDRGPWTNEKLFF. The CDR3 nucleotides read TGCAGCGTTAAGGACAGGGGGCCTTGGACTAATGAAAAACTGTTTTTT.

V gene TRBV18 combines with J gene TRBJ2-5; D not resolved. Trimming pared 0 bases from V and 5 bases from J, leaving 10 bases between. Germline V lookup: CDR1 KGHSH, CDR2 LQKENI. The CDR3 loop spans 14 amino acids. CDR3 sequence reads: CASSPPSRYETQYF. CDR3 in DNA: TGTGCCAGCTCACCACCGAGTCGCTACGAGACCCAGTACTTC.

The chain carries TRBV5-1 and TRBJ2-7, with 10 nucleotides matching TRBD2. The J segment lost 5 bases and the V segment lost 4 bases, leaving 9 bases of the junction unmatched. CDR1 and CDR2 (germline): SGHRS, YFSETQ. The CDR3 is 15 amino acids. CDR3 coding DNA: TGCGCCAGCAGCAGAACACCGGGACTAGCGAACGAGCAGTACTTC. This gives the protein CASSRTPGLANEQYF.

V gene TRBV7-6 combines with J gene TRBJ2-7; TRBD1 matches at 9 bases. V shed 3 bases and J 6 bases; nucleotides not matched to a gene: 6. The CDR3 loop spans 14 amino acids. The germline V gene has CDR1 SGHVS and CDR2 FNYEAQ. The CDR3 protein is CASSLRQGDGEQYF. The CDR3 DNA sequence: TGTGCCAGCAGCTTGCGACAGGGGGACGGCGAGCAGTACTTC.

The gene calls are TRBV7-6 and TRBJ2-5, with D unresolved. CDR1 is SGHVS, CDR2 FNYEAQ, per germline. This CDR3 is built from 11 residues. V lost 5 bases and J lost 0, with 1 base in between. For the CDR3, the DNA is TGTGCCAGCAGCAACCAAGAGACCCAGTACTTC. Translated: CASSNQETQYF. The complete variable domain, with remaining parts taken from reference TRBV7-6 and TRBJ2-5, reads GAGVSQSPRYKVTKRGQDVALRCDPISGHVSLYWYRQALGQGPEFLTYFNYEAQQDKSGLPNDRFSAERPEGSISTLTIQRTEQRDSAMYRCASSNQETQYFGPGTRLLVL.

This clone has just one count. V is TRBV4-3 and J is TRBJ2-2, with 10 bases aligning to TRBD1. The CDR3 is 19 residues long. CDR1 is LGHNA and CDR2 is YSLEER in the germline V gene. Trimming cost V 0 bases and J 8 bases; bases outside gene matches: 15. This CDR3 is CASSQDVGETGGASGELFF. The CDR3, as DNA: TGCGCCAGCAGCCAAGATGTGGGAGAGACAGGGGGCGCCTCTGGGGAGCTGTTTTTT.

This clone was seen just once. This rearrangement joins TRBV19 to TRBJ1-1; D gene ambiguous. The CDR3 extends over 12 amino acids. V shed 4 bases and J shed 2 bases, with 5 bases lying between them. Germline CDR1 and CDR2: LNHDA and SQIVND (reference sequence). CDR3 sequence reads: CASSNVNTEAFF. The CDR3 nucleotides are TGTGCCAGTAGTAACGTTAACACTGAAGCTTTCTTT.

This chain joins TRBV20-1 and TRBJ1-1, with D possibly being TRBD1 (5 bases). This CDR3 has 12 residues. Trimming shortened V by 3 bases and J by 4 bases, and 9 bases separated the two germline ends. Germline V lookup: CDR1 DFQATT, CDR2 SNEGSKA (reference sequence). In DNA, the CDR3 is TGCAGTGCTAGTCTGCAGGGCACTGAAGCTTTCTTT. Its translation: CSASLQGTEAFF.

This chain uses TRBV12-3 or TRBV12-4 with TRBJ1-5; weak D call: TRBD1 (6 bases). CDR3 length equals 12 residues. V lost 3 bases and J lost 7, with 7 bases in between. This CDR3 reads CASSFGGQPQHF. The CDR3 DNA follows: TGTGCCAGCAGTTTCGGGGGCCAGCCCCAGCATTTT.

This clone was observed a handful of times. The chain couples TRBV6-4 to TRBJ1-2; a possible D gene is TRBD1 (6 bases). Germline V gene lookup returns CDR1 MRHNA and CDR2 SNTAGT. The CDR3 spans 15 residues. V was shortened by 0 bases and J by 6 bases, with 14 bases between the two germline ends. The CDR3 nucleotides are TGTGCCAGCAGTGACTCGGACAGCTCGGGGGATGGCTACACCTTC. This sequence encodes CASSDSDSSGDGYTF.

This clone was recorded once. This rearrangement joins TRBV4-2 to TRBJ2-4; D possibly uses TRBD1 or TRBD2 (5 bases each). Looked up from germline, CDR1 is LGHNA and CDR2 is YNFKEQ. Deletions cut 3 bases from V and 3 bases from J, with 12 bases between. This CDR3 spans 15 amino acids. The CDR3 coding sequence is TGTGCCAGCAGCCAGGGGGACCGGGACAAAAACATTCAGTACTTC. It specifies CASSQGDRDKNIQYF.

This sequence joins TRBV28 and TRBJ2-5, with 8 nucleotides matching TRBD1. Germline V gives CDR1 MDHEN, CDR2 SYDVKM. J gave up 6 bases and V 2 bases, and 5 bases lay outside the gene matches. The CDR3 contains 14 residues. The CDR3 protein is CASSLTGGLQTQYF. As DNA, the CDR3 is TGTGCCAGCAGTTTAACAGGGGGTCTCCAGACCCAGTACTTC.

This CDR3 reads CASSRGTMNTEAFF. The DNA for the CDR3 is TGTGCCAGTAGTAGAGGGACAATGAACACTGAAGCTTTCTTT. The V call is TRBV19, the J call TRBJ1-1; tentative D call: TRBD1 (6 bases). V shed 4 bases and J shed 0 bases, with 9 bases lying between them. The CDR3 covers 14 residues. CDR1 is LNHDA and CDR2 is SQIVND in the germline V gene (reference sequence). The whole variable domain, filled in from reference TRBV19 and TRBJ1-1, reads DGGITQSPKYLFRKEGQNVTLSCEQNLNHDAMYWYRQDPGQGLRLIYYSQIVNDFQKGDIAEGYSVSREKKESFPLTVTSAQKNPTAFYLCASSRGTMNTEAFFGQGTRLTVV.

V gene TRBV27 combines with J gene TRBJ2-3; TRBD2 matches at 12 bases. V was pared by 6 bases and J by 6 bases, with 7 bases of the junction left unmatched. CDR1 is MNHEY, CDR2 SMNVEV, per germline (reference sequence). The CDR3 runs 15 residues. Written as DNA, the CDR3 is TGTGCCAGCAGCTGGCTAGCGGGAGGGGCCGATACGCAGTATTTT. Its translation: CASSWLAGGADTQYF.

For the CDR3, the DNA is TGTGCCAGTAGTAGAGACAGTATCGGAGCCAAAAACATTCAGTACTTC. This encodes CASSRDSIGAKNIQYF. The chain joins TRBV19 to TRBJ2-4; weak D call: TRBD1 (5 bases). The germline V gene encodes CDR1 LNHDA and CDR2 SQIVND (reference sequence). The CDR3 length is 16 residues. V lost 4 bases, J lost 0 bases, and 13 bases lay in between. Variable domain in full (rest from reference TRBV19 and TRBJ2-4): DGGITQSPKYLFRKEGQNVTLSCEQNLNHDAMYWYRQDPGQGLRLIYYSQIVNDFQKGDIAEGYSVSREKKESFPLTVTSAQKNPTAFYLCASSRDSIGAKNIQYFGAGTRLSVL.

CDR3 coding DNA: TGCGCCAGCAGCTCAACCGGGACTAGCGGGAGGGCGGTCTATAGCCCTAGGGAGACCCAGTACTTC. Amino acids: CASSSTGTSGRAVYSPRETQYF. The chain couples TRBV5-1 to TRBJ2-5, with TRBD2 matching 16 bases. This CDR3 is 22 amino acids long. V shed 3 bases and J 5 bases; nucleotides not matched to a gene: 22. Germline CDR1 reads SGHRS; CDR2 reads YFSETQ.

The chain has TRBV6-2 or TRBV6-3 and TRBJ2-7; TRBD1 aligns across 7 bases. CDR3 length: 15 residues. The germline CDR1 and CDR2 sequences are MNHEY and SVGEGT. After removal of 5 bases from V and 0 bases from J, the junction contained 7 bases not matched to a gene. The CDR3 loop is CASSVTGEGSYEQYF. The DNA of the CDR3 is TGTGCCAGCAGTGTAACAGGGGAAGGCTCCTACGAGCAGTACTTC.

The V call is TRBV19, the J call TRBJ2-7; 10 bases agree with TRBD2. Germline V lookup: CDR1 LNHDA, CDR2 SQIVND (reference sequence). Trimming removed 2 bases from V and 4 bases from J; junction bases left unmatched: 5. This CDR3 contains 15 residues. The CDR3 here is CASSITTSGPYEQYF. Here the CDR3 DNA reads TGTGCCAGTAGTATAACGACTAGCGGGCCTTACGAGCAGTACTTC.

This clone was seen just once. The gene calls are TRBV20-1 and TRBJ1-1, with a weak D call TRBD1 (5 bases). V was trimmed by 5 bases and J by 5 bases, leaving 9 bases between them. This CDR3 spans 11 amino acids. Germline V gene lookup returns CDR1 DFQATT and CDR2 SNEGSKA (reference sequence). CDR3 residues: CSAGDWTEAFF. CDR3 nucleotides: TGCAGTGCTGGGGACTGGACTGAAGCTTTCTTT.

This chain links TRBV7-2 with TRBJ1-1, with a weak D call TRBD1 (5 bases). CDR3 size: 16 residues. Germline-derived CDR1 and CDR2 are SGHTA and FQGNSA. Trimming shortened V by 2 bases and J by 0 bases, and 13 bases separated the two germline ends. The CDR3 sequence is CASSLRQTKMNTEAFF. DNA of the CDR3: TGTGCCAGCAGCTTACGACAGACCAAAATGAACACTGAAGCTTTCTTT.

The chain combines TRBV12-5 with TRBJ2-7, with D maybe TRBD2 (6 bases). Germline CDR1 reads LGHNT; CDR2 reads FRNRAP. This CDR3 has 14 residues. V lost 0 bases and J lost 3, with 9 bases in between. As DNA, the CDR3 is TGTGCTAGTGGTTTGGTCCCCGGGAGCTACGAGCAGTACTTC. Encoded protein: CASGLVPGSYEQYF.

The chain employs TRBV9 and TRBJ1-2; D might be TRBD1 (5 bases). Trimming cost V 3 bases and J 2 bases, with 20 bases left between them. Germline V gives CDR1 SGDLS, CDR2 YYNGEE. The CDR3 is made up of 17 amino acids. This CDR3 reads CASSAGGSRTSNYGYTF. The CDR3 DNA reads TGTGCCAGCAGCGCCGGGGGGAGCAGGACGTCAAACTATGGCTACACCTTC.